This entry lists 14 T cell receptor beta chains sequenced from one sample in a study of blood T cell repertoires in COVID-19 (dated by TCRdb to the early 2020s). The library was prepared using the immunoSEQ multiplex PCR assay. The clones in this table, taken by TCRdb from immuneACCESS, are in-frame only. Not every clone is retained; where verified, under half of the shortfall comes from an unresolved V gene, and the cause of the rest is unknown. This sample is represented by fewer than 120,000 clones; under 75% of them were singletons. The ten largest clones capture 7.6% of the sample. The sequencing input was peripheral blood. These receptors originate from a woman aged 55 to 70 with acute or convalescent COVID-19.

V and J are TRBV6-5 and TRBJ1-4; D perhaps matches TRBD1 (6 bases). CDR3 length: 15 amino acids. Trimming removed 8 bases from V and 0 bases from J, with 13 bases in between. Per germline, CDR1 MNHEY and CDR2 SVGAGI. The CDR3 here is CASGTPLATNEKLFF. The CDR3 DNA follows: TGTGCCAGCGGGACACCCCTTGCAACTAATGAAAAACTGTTTTTT.

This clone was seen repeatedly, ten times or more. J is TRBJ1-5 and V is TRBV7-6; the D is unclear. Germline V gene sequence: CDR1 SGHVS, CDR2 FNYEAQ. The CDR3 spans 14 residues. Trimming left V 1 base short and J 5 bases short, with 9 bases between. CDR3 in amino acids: CASSLGGLDQPQHF. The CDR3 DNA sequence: TGTGCCAGCAGCTTAGGAGGGTTGGATCAGCCCCAGCATTTT.

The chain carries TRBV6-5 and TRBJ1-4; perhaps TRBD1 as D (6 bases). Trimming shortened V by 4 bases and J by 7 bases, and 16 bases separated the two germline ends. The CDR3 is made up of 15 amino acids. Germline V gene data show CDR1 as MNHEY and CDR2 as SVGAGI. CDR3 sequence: CASSFTRGWSEKLFF. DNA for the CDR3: TGTGCCAGCAGTTTCACCAGGGGATGGAGTGAAAAACTGTTTTTT.

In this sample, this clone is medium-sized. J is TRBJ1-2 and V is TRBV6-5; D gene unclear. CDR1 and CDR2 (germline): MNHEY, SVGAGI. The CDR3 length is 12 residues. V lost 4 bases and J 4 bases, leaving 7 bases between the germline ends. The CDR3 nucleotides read TGTGCCAGCAGTTTACCAGGCTATGGCTACACCTTC. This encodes CASSLPGYGYTF.

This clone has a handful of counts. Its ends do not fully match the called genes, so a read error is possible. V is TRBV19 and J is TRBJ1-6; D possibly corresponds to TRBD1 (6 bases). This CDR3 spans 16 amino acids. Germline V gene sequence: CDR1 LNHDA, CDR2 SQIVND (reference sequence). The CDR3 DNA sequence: TGTGCCAGTAGTTCCCGGGCAGGGGCGTATAGTTCACCCCTCCACTTT. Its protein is CASSSRAGAYSSPLHF.

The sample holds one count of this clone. As DNA, the CDR3 is TGCGCCAGCAGTGAGTCCAGGAACACTGAAGCTTTCTTT. Protein sequence: CASSESRNTEAFF. The chain recombines TRBV10-1 with TRBJ1-1; D is undetermined. V gave up 0 bases and J gave up 1 base, with 3 bases separating them. Germline CDR1 reads WNHNN; CDR2 reads SYGVQD (reference sequence). There are 13 residues in the CDR3.

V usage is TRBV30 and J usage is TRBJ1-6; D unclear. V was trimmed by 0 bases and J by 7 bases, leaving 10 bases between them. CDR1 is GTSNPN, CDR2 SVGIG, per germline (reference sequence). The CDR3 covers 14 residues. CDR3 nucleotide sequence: TGTGCCTGGAGTGTACTTGACTTGAATTCACCCCTCCACTTT. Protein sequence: CAWSVLDLNSPLHF.

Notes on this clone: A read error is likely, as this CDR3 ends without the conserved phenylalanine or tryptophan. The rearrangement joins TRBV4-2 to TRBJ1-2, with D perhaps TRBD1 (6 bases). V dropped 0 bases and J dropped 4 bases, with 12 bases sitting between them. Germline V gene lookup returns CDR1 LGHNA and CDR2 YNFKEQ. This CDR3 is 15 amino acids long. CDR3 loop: CASSQDGTSRYGYTL. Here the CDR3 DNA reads TGTGCCAGCAGCCAAGACGGGACAAGTCGCTATGGCTACACCCTC.

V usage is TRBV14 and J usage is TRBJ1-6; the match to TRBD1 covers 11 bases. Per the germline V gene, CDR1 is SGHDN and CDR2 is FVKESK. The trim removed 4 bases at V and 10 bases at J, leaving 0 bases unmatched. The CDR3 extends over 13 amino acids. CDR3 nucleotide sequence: TGTGCCAGCAGCCGGGACAGGGGGTCACCCCTCCACTTT. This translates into CASSRDRGSPLHF.

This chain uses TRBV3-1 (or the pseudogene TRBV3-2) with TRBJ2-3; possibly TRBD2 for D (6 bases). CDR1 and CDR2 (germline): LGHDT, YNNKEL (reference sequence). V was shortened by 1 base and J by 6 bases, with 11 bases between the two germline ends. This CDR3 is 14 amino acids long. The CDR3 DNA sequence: TGTGCCAGCAGCCAAGGGCTAGCGAGGGATACGCAGTATTTT. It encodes CASSQGLARDTQYF.

The CDR3: CASSRDSQANEKLFF. CDR3 in DNA: TGTGCCAGCTCCCGGGACAGTCAAGCTAATGAAAAACTGTTTTTT. V usage is TRBV18 and J usage is TRBJ1-4; 7 nucleotides agree with TRBD1. The CDR3 sequence is 15 residues long. CDR1 and CDR2 (germline): KGHSH, LQKENI. The ends lost 6 bases at V and 3 bases at J; junction bases unmatched: 7.

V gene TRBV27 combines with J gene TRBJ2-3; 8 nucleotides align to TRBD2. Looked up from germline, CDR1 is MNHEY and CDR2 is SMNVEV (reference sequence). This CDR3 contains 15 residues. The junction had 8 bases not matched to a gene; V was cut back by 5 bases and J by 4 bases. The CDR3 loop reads CASSRPGLVADTQYF. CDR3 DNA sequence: TGTGCCAGCAGTAGACCGGGACTAGTTGCAGATACGCAGTATTTT.

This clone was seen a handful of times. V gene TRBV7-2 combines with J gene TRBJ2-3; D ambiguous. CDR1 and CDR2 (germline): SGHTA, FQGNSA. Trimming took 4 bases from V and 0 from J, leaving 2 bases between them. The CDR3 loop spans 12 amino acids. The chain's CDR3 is CASSSSTDTQYF. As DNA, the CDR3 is TGTGCCAGCAGCTCAAGCACAGATACGCAGTATTTT.

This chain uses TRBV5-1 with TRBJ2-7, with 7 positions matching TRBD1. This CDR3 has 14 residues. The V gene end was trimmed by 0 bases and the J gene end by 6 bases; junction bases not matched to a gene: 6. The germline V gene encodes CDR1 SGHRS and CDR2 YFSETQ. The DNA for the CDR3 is TGCGCCAGCAGCTTGGGAGACAGGGCCCGCGAGCAGTACTTC. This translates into CASSLGDRAREQYF.